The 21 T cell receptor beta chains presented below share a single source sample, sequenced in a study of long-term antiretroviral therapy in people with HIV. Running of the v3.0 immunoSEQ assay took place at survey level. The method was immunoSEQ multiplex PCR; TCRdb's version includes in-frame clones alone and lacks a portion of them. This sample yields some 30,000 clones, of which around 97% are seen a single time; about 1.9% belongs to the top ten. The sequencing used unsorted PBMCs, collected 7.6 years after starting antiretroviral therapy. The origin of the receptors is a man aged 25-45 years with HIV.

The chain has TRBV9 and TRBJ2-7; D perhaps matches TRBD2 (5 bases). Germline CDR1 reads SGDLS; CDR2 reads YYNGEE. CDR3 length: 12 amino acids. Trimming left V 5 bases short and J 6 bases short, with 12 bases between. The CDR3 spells CASSDAGGEQYF. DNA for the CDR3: TGTGCCAGCAGTGACGCCGGAGGCGAGCAGTACTTC.

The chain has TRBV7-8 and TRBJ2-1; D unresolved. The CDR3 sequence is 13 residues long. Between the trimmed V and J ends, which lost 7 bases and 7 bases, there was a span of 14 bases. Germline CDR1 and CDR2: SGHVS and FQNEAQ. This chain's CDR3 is CASNPAPSNEQFF. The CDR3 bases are TGTGCCAGCAACCCCGCGCCATCTAATGAGCAGTTCTTC. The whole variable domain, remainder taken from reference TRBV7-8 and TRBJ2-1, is GAGVSQSPRYKVAKRGQDVALRCDPISGHVSLFWYQQALGQGPEFLTYFQNEAQLDKSGLPSDRFFAERPEGSVSTLKIQRTQQEDSAVYLCASNPAPSNEQFFGPGTRLTVL.

CDR3 residues: CASSLLAANTGELFF. Here the CDR3 DNA reads TGTGCCAGCAGTTTATTGGCAGCCAACACCGGGGAGCTGTTTTTT. V gene TRBV27 combines with J gene TRBJ2-2, with D unclear. Trimming took 1 base from V and 2 from J, leaving 8 bases between them. This CDR3 has 15 residues. Germline CDR1 MNHEY, CDR2 SMNVEV (reference sequence).

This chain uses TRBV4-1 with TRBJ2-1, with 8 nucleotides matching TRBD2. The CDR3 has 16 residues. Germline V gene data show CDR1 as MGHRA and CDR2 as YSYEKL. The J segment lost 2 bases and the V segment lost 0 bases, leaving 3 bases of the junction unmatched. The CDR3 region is CASSQDTSGPYNEQFF. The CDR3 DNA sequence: TGCGCCAGCAGCCAAGACACTAGCGGCCCCTACAATGAGCAGTTCTTC.

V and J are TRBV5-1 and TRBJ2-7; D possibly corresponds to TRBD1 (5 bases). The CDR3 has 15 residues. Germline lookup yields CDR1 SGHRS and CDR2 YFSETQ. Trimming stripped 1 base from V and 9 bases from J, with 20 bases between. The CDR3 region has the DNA TGCGCCAGCAGCTTGCCGCATTGTAGGCAGGGCAGGCAGTACTTC. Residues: CASSLPHCRQGRQYF.

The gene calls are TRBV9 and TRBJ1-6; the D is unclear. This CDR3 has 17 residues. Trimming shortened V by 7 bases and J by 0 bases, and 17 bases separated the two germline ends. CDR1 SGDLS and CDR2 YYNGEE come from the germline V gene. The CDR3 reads CASGPFSSSSYNSPLHF. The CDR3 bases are TGTGCCAGCGGACCATTCAGTAGTAGCTCCTATAATTCACCCCTCCACTTT.

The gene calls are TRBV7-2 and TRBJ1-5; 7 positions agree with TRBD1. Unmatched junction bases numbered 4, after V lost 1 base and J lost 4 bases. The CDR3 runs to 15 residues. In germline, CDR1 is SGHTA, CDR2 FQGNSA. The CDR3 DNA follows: TGTGCCAGCAGCTTAGAGACAGGGCGGAATCAGCCCCAGCATTTT. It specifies CASSLETGRNQPQHF.

The CDR3 loop reads CASSPHGTEAFF. DNA for the CDR3: TGTGCCAGTAGTCCGCATGGCACTGAAGCTTTCTTT. The rearrangement uses TRBV19 and TRBJ1-1; D unresolved. V was clipped by 5 bases and J by 4 bases, with 8 bases between them. CDR1 LNHDA and CDR2 SQIVND come from the germline V gene (reference sequence). The CDR3 is 12 amino acids.

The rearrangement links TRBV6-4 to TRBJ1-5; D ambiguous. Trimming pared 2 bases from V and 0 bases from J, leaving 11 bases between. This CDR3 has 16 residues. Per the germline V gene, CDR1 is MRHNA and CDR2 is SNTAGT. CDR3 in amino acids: CASSDSIQFSNQPQHF. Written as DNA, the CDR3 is TGTGCCAGCAGTGACAGTATTCAATTTAGCAATCAGCCCCAGCATTTT.

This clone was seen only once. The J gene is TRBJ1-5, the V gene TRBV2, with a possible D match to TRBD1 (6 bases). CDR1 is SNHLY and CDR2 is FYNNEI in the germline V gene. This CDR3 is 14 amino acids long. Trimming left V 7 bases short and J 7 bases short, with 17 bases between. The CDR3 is CASKEQGSRQPQHF. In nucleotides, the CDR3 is TGTGCCAGCAAAGAACAGGGCTCGAGGCAGCCCCAGCATTTT.

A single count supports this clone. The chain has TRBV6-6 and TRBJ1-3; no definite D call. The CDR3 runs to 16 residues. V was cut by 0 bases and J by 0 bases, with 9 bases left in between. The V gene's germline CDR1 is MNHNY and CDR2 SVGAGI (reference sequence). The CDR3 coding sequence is TGTGCCAGCAGTTACTCGAGGCAAAACTCTGGAAACACCATATATTTT. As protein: CASSYSRQNSGNTIYF.

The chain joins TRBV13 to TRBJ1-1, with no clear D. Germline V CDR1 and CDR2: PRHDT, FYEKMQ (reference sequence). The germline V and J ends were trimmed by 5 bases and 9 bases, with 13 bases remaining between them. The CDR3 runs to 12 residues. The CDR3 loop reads CASSILLDQAFF. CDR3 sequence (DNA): TGTGCCAGCAGCATCCTATTAGACCAAGCTTTCTTT.

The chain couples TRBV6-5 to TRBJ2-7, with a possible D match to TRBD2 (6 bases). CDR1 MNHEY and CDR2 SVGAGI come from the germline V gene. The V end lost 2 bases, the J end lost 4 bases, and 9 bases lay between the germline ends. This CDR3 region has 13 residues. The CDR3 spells CASSYEAGYEQYF. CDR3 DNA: TGTGCCAGCAGTTACGAGGCGGGGTACGAGCAGTACTTC.

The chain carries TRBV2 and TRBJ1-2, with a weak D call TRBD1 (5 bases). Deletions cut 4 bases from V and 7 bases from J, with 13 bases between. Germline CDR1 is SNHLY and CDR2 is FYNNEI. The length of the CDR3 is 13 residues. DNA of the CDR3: TGTGCCAGCAGTGGAGAAGGGGCAGGTGGCTACACCTTC. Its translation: CASSGEGAGGYTF.

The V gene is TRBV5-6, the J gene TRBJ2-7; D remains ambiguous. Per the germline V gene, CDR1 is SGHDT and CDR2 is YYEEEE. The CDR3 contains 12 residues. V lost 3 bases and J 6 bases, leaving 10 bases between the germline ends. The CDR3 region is CASSWTMGEQYF. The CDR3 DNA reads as TGTGCCAGCAGCTGGACGATGGGCGAGCAGTACTTC.

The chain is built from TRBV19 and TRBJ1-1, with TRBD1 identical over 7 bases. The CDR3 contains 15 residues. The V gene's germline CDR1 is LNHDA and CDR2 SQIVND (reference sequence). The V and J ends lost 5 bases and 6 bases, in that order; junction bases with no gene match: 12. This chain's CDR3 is CASSSERGRGPEAFF. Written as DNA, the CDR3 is TGTGCCAGTAGTTCGGAAAGGGGGCGCGGTCCTGAAGCTTTCTTT.

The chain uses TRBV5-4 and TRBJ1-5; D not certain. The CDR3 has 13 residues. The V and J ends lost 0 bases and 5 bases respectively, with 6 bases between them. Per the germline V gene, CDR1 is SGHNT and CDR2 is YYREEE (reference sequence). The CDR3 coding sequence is TGTGCCAGCAGCTTGGGATCAGATCAGCCCCAGCATTTT. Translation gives CASSLGSDQPQHF.

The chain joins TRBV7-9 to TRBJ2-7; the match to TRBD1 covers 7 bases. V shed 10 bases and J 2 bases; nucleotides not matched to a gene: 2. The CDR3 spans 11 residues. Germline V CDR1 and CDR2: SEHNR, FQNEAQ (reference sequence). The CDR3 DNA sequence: TGTGCCATCCAGGGGGCCTACGAGCAGTACTTC. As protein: CAIQGAYEQYF. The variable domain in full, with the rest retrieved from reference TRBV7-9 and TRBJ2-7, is DTGVSQNPRHKITKRGQNVTFRCDPISEHNRLYWYRQTLGQGPEFLTYFQNEAQLEKSRLLSDRFSAERPKGSFSTLEIQRTEQGDSAMYLCAIQGAYEQYFGPGTRLTVT.

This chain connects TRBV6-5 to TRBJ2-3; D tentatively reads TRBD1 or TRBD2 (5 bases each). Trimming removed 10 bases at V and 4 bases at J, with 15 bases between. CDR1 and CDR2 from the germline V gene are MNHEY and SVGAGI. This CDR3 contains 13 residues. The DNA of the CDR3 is TGTGCCACTCCGGGACGTGGCGCAGATACGCAGTATTTT. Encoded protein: CATPGRGADTQYF.

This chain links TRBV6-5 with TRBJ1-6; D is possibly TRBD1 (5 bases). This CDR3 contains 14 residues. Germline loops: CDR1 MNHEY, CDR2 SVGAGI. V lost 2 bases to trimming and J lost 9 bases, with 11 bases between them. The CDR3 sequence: CASSYQGSSSPLHF. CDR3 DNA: TGTGCCAGCAGTTACCAGGGTTCGAGTTCACCCCTCCACTTT.

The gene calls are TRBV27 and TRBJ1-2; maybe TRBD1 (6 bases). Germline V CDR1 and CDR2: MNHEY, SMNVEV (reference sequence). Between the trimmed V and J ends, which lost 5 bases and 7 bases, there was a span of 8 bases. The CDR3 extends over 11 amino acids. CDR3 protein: CASSPRGGYTF. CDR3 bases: TGTGCCAGCAGTCCCAGGGGTGGCTACACCTTC.